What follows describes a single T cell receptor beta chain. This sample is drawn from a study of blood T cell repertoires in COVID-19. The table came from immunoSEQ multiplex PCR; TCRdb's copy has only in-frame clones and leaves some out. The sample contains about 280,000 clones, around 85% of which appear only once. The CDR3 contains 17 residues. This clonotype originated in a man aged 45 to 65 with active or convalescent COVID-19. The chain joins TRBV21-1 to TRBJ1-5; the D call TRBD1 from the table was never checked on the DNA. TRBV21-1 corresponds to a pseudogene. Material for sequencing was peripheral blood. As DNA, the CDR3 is TGTGCCTGCAGCCCGGGCAGGGCACAAGATAGCAATCAGCCCCAGCATTTT. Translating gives CACSPGRAQDSNQPQHF.